This T cell receptor beta chain was captured in a study of blood T cell repertoires in COVID-19. The overall study: Some COVID-19 samples were acute and others convalescent; all came from the United States, Italy and Spain. T cells, B-cell-depleted T cells, or PBMCs supplied cDNA or gDNA.

How the authors handled the data: Using reference gene primer amplification, nucleated cell counts were estimated. The protocol was immunoSEQ multiplex PCR, while the TCRdb copy is restricted to in-frame clones and leaves out a portion. The V and J calls and clone size are taken from that table; D and trimming were inferred from the DNA. Among roughly 220,000 clones listed, around 91% were seen once. V dropped 7 bases and J dropped 3 bases, with 18 bases sitting between them. The CDR3 covers 15 residues. CDR1 is LNHDA, CDR2 SQIVND, per germline (reference sequence). The receptor was isolated from a woman between 18 and 30 years old in a cohort exposed to, infected with or recovered from COVID-19 (not recorded which). This chain links TRBV19 with TRBJ1-2, with D maybe TRBD1 (5 bases). Sequenced: PBMCs or T cells enriched from blood (not recorded which). CDR3 sequence: CASTGGTGFDYGYTF. CDR3 in DNA: TGTGCCAGTACCGGAGGGACGGGGTTCGACTATGGCTACACCTTC.